This entry features one TCR beta chain sequence. The entry originates in a study of blood T cell repertoires in COVID-19. Original analysis: Estimation of nucleated cell counts was performed using reference gene primer amplification. Using immunoSEQ multiplex PCR, the repertoire was profiled, and TCRdb retains in-frame clones only, with some absent. V, J and clone size derive from that table, while D and trimming were established from the DNA sequence. This table holds some 250,000 clones, just under 85% found once. The receptor was derived from an elderly woman with acute or convalescent COVID-19. Sequenced material: peripheral blood.

The CDR3 DNA is TGTGCCAGCAGCCCAATAAGCGGGGGGCCCCCCAAGATGGATGAGCAGTTCTTC. The encoded protein is CASSPISGGPPKMDEQFF. This chain joins TRBV7-9 and TRBJ2-1, with 9 nucleotides matching TRBD2. The CDR3 is 18 amino acids. Unmatched junction bases numbered 19, after V lost 5 bases and J lost 8 bases. Germline-derived CDR1 and CDR2 are SEHNR and FQNEAQ (reference sequence).